These 6 T cell receptor beta chains were sequenced from one sample in a study of TIL therapy for anti-PD-1-resistant metastatic lung cancer. The libraries were made with immunoSEQ v3. Sequenced by immunoSEQ multiplex PCR; TCRdb stores in-frame clones only, minus some. This sample has approximately 60,000 clones, with 70% to 90% found just once. Time point defined: pre-treatment sample, taken before nivolumab and TIL therapy. The specimen was blood, collected at baseline. These receptors originate from a person aged 30 to 80 with non-small cell lung cancer.

The genes are TRBV7-8 and TRBJ1-1; 7 nucleotides match TRBD1. The CDR3 totals 16 residues. CDR1 SGHVS and CDR2 FQNEAQ come from the germline V gene. J gave up 1 base and V 2 bases, and 7 bases lay outside the gene matches. The CDR3 DNA is TGTGCCAGCAGCTTAATGGGACAGCTACAGAACACTGAAGCTTTCTTT. As protein: CASSLMGQLQNTEAFF.

This chain joins TRBV24-1 and TRBJ2-3; D call uncertain. Germline V CDR1 and CDR2: KGHDR, SFDVKD. CDR3 length: 15 residues. V lost 3 bases and J 10 bases, leaving 19 bases between the germline ends. CDR3 sequence reads: CATSDPTGRVVAQYF. CDR3 sequence (DNA): TGTGCCACCAGTGATCCAACCGGACGGGTCGTGGCGCAGTATTTT.

The V call is TRBV6-5, the J call TRBJ1-3; D perhaps matches TRBD1 (5 bases). The germline V and J ends were trimmed by 10 bases and 0 bases, with 16 bases remaining between them. In germline, CDR1 is MNHEY, CDR2 SVGAGI. The length of the CDR3 is 15 residues. In DNA form, the CDR3 reads TGTGCCACCCAGTCCCGGGGCAACTCTGGAAACACCATATATTTT. This gives the protein CATQSRGNSGNTIYF.

The chain carries TRBV2 and TRBJ2-2; 14 nucleotides line up with TRBD2. V was clipped by 6 bases and J by 3 bases; unmatched bases: 9. The CDR3 length is 18 residues. Germline assignment: CDR1 SNHLY and CDR2 FYNNEI. This CDR3 is CASSRRGLAGVDTGELFF. CDR3 nucleotide sequence: TGTGCCAGCAGCCGACGGGGACTAGCGGGAGTGGACACCGGGGAGCTGTTTTTT.

The chain links TRBV2 to TRBJ2-2, with D hard to call. Germline CDR1 is SNHLY and CDR2 is FYNNEI. There are 14 residues in the CDR3. Trimming left V 3 bases short and J 1 base short, with 6 bases between. CDR3 loop: CASSDTWNTGELFF. CDR3 sequence (DNA): TGTGCCAGCAGTGACACTTGGAACACCGGGGAGCTGTTTTTT.

This clone was observed once. The chain combines TRBV5-1 with TRBJ2-7; 7 bases match TRBD1. This CDR3 has 17 residues. The germline V gene has CDR1 SGHRS and CDR2 YFSETQ. Unmatched junction bases numbered 11, after V lost 0 bases and J lost 2 bases. The chain's CDR3 is CASSLGVTGARAYEQYF. In DNA, the CDR3 is TGCGCCAGCAGCTTGGGGGTAACAGGGGCTCGAGCCTACGAGCAGTACTTC.